These 11 T cell receptor beta chains share one sample of origin, sequenced in a study of spatial heterogeneity in lung cancer. In TCRdb, the 5' RACE reads were re-called with MiXCR into one record per CDR3 protein. Of around 10,000 distinct CDR3 sequences listed, approximately 3.5% are singletons. Documented time point: sample taken at primary tumor resection. Whole RNA, which was extracted from tumor, nontumor lung tissue or frozen PBMC, was sequenced without any cell sorting. The specimen comprised normal lung tissue next to the tumor, sampled at surgery. These receptors were collected from a male donor with early-stage non-small cell lung cancer.

This clonotype is medium-sized in the sample. This beta chain is off target for a library built for alpha chains, so its abundance means little. The chain has TRBV29-1 and TRBJ2-3; a possible D gene is TRBD2 (6 bases). The CDR3 consists of 15 residues. Trimming pared 2 bases from V and 4 bases from J, leaving 16 bases between. The V gene's germline CDR1 is SQVTM and CDR2 ANQGSEA. The CDR3 bases are TGCAGCGTTGAACCCGGCGGAGGCGGGGCAGATACGCAGTATTTT. Protein sequence: CSVEPGGGGADTQYF.

To note about this clonotype: In a library made to pick up alpha chains, this beta chain is a stray read with a size that means little. The V call is TRBV7-2, the J call TRBJ2-3, with TRBD1 matching over 7 bases. V trimming: 4 bases; J trimming: 4 bases; junction bases outside the gene matches: 8. This CDR3 is built from 15 residues. Germline CDR1 SGHTA, CDR2 FQGNSA. CDR3 sequence (DNA): TGTGCCAGCAGCTCACCAACAGGGGTAGCAGATACGCAGTATTTT. It is translated as CASSSPTGVADTQYF.

This clonotype is medium-sized in the sample. This beta chain turned up in a library designed for alpha chains; as an off-target read, its abundance says little. Here the CDR3 DNA reads TGTGCCAGCAGAGACGAGGGTAACACCGGGGAGCTGTTTTTT. This translates into CASRDEGNTGELFF. The chain recombines TRBV7-8 with TRBJ2-2, with a possible D match to TRBD2 (5 bases). Germline CDR1 SGHVS, CDR2 FQNEAQ. This CDR3 is built from 14 residues. V was trimmed by 6 bases and J by 2 bases, leaving 10 bases between them. Looking up the rest from reference TRBV7-8 and TRBJ2-2 gives the full variable domain: GAGVSQSPRYKVAKRGQDVALRCDPISGHVSLFWYQQALGQGPEFLTYFQNEAQLDKSGLPSDRFFAERPEGSVSTLKIQRTQQEDSAVYLCASRDEGNTGELFFGEGSRLTVL.

This clonotype was observed many times. Found in a library prepared for alpha chains, this beta chain is an off-target read, and its abundance has little meaning. The chain joins TRBV19 to TRBJ2-7; 10 nucleotides align to TRBD2. The CDR3 consists of 16 residues. The trim removed 4 bases at V and 0 bases at J, leaving 6 bases unmatched. Germline-derived CDR1 and CDR2 are LNHDA and SQIVND (reference sequence). The CDR3 loop is CASSKGLATSSYEQYF. CDR3 nucleotide sequence: TGTGCCAGTAGTAAGGGACTAGCGACAAGCTCCTACGAGCAGTACTTC.

There are many counts of this clonotype. This beta chain came through as a stray read in a library set up for alpha chains, and its size says little. CDR3 sequence: CASSFGASFAKLFF. As DNA, the CDR3 is TGTGCCAGCAGTTTTGGGGCCTCGTTCGCGAAACTGTTTTTT. The V gene is TRBV12-3 or TRBV12-4, the J gene TRBJ1-4, with a possible D match to TRBD1 (5 bases). The V gene lost 3 bases and the J gene lost 11 bases, with 16 bases spanning the gap. This CDR3 is built from 14 residues.

This clonotype was observed many times. Mismatch with germline at one junction end may stem from a read error. This beta chain is off target for a library built for alpha chains, so its abundance means little. In DNA, the CDR3 is TGCAGCGTTCAAGACTATACGTACAATGAGCAGTTCTTC. Translation gives CSVQDYTYNEQFF. The genes are TRBV29-1 and TRBJ2-1; possibly TRBD2 for D (5 bases). CDR1 and CDR2 (germline): SQVTM, ANQGSEA. The CDR3 is 13 residues long.

The sample holds many counts of this clonotype. With the library built for alpha chains, this beta chain is off target and its frequency is not meaningful. This chain links TRBV6-2 or TRBV6-3 with TRBJ1-5; D uncertain. This CDR3 has 17 residues. The V end lost 2 bases, the J end lost 0 bases, and 14 bases lay between the germline ends. The germline V gene has CDR1 MNHEY and CDR2 SVGEGT. The CDR3 sequence is CASSYTFLDASNQPQHF. CDR3 DNA sequence: TGTGCCAGCAGTTACACGTTCCTGGACGCTAGCAATCAGCCCCAGCATTTT.

This clonotype was counted at least ten times. Found in a library prepared for alpha chains, this beta chain is an off-target read, and its abundance has little meaning. The gene calls are TRBV6-5 and TRBJ2-7; TRBD1 matches at 11 bases. The CDR3 loop spans 14 amino acids. The V gene's germline CDR1 is MNHEY and CDR2 SVGAGI. V was clipped by 5 bases and J by 2 bases; unmatched bases: 2. The CDR3 region has the DNA TGTGCCAGCAGTCGGGGACAGGGGGCCTACGAGCAGTACTTC. Its translation is CASSRGQGAYEQYF.

This clonotype was counted many times. Since the library was made to target alpha chains, this beta chain is a stray read and its abundance is not meaningful. The J gene is TRBJ1-5, the V gene TRBV7-8; D is unclear. V was cut by 3 bases and J by 3 bases, with 6 bases left in between. This CDR3 has 13 amino acids. Germline values: CDR1 SGHVS, CDR2 FQNEAQ. In DNA form, the CDR3 reads TGTGCCAGCAGCTTCACGTACAATCAGCCCCAGCATTTT. Translated, it gives CASSFTYNQPQHF. Using reference TRBV7-8 and TRBJ1-5 for the parts outside the CDR3, the full variable domain is GAGVSQSPRYKVAKRGQDVALRCDPISGHVSLFWYQQALGQGPEFLTYFQNEAQLDKSGLPSDRFFAERPEGSVSTLKIQRTQQEDSAVYLCASSFTYNQPQHFGDGTRLSIL.

This clonotype is medium-sized by share. This beta chain came through as a stray read in a library set up for alpha chains, and its size says little. The V call is TRBV6-5, the J call TRBJ1-1; D gene unclear. V was clipped by 2 bases and J by 5 bases, with 15 bases between them. Germline CDR1 MNHEY, CDR2 SVGAGI. The CDR3 consists of 15 residues. The CDR3 region is CASSYTIGRGTEAFF. Written as DNA, the CDR3 is TGTGCCAGCAGTTACACCATAGGGCGTGGAACTGAAGCTTTCTTT.

This clonotype is deemed medium-sized. This beta chain is off target for a library built for alpha chains, so its abundance means little. The rearrangement links TRBV10-3 to TRBJ2-1, with 9 bases that match TRBD2. Per germline, CDR1 ENHRY and CDR2 SYGVKD. This CDR3 has 15 amino acids. The V and J ends lost 6 bases and 9 bases, in that order; junction bases with no gene match: 12. CDR3 in amino acids: CAISGSGSPRGEQFF. CDR3 in DNA: TGTGCCATCAGCGGTAGCGGGAGCCCGAGGGGTGAGCAGTTCTTC.